The present TCR beta chain was sequenced within a study of kidney transplant recipient with SARS-CoV-2 infection. From the reads, TCRdb called clonotypes with MiXCR, one entry per CDR3 protein. The sample has 200,000 to 300,000 distinct CDR3 sequences, roughly 26% seen once. This clonotype appeared many times. CDR3 length equals 16 residues. CDR1 and CDR2 (germline): MDHEN, SYDVKM. V gave up 5 bases and J gave up 3 bases; unmatched junction bases: 10. This receptor was obtained from a male patient aged 25 to 39 who had COVID-19 and was a kidney transplant recipient. Some T cells may be provided by the graft donor. The rearrangement uses TRBV28 and TRBJ2-7, with TRBD1 identical over 10 bases. Here the sequenced sample was a blood sample, taken at baseline and on roughly day 120 from a kidney transplant recipient. The CDR3 is CASSASRTGGRYEQYF. Here the CDR3 DNA reads TGTGCCAGCAGTGCTTCCCGGACAGGGGGTCGCTACGAGCAGTACTTC.